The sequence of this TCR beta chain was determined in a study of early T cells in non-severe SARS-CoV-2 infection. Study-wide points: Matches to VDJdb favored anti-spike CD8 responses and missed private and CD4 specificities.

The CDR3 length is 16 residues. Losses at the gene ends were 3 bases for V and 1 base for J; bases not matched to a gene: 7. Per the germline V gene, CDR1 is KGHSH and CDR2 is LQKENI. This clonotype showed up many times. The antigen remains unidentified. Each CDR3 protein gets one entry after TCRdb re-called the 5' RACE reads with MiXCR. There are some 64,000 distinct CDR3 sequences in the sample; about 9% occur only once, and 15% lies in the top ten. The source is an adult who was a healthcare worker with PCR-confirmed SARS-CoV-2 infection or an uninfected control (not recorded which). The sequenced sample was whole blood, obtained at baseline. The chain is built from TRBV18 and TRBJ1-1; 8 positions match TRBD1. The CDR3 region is CASSPNRDRRNTEAFF. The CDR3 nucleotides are TGTGCCAGCTCACCGAACCGGGACAGGAGGAACACTGAAGCTTTCTTT.